This T cell receptor beta chain appears in the sequencing data of a study of blood T cell repertoires in COVID-19. The wider study: The United States, Italy and Spain supplied acute and convalescent COVID-19 samples. Nucleic acid was either cDNA or gDNA, and it came from T cells, B-cell-depleted T cells, or PBMCs.

Using immunoSEQ multiplex PCR, the repertoire was profiled, and TCRdb retains in-frame clones only, with some absent. Of around 200,000 clones in the sample, less than 90% were seen once. Germline loops: CDR1 GTSNPN, CDR2 SVGIG (reference sequence). The CDR3 extends over 13 amino acids. The V gene end was trimmed by 8 bases and the J gene end by 5 bases; junction bases not matched to a gene: 8. The sample consisted of peripheral blood. The receptor was isolated from a man in his sixties or seventies with active or convalescent COVID-19. V and J are TRBV30 and TRBJ1-2, with TRBD1 identical over 10 bases. Here the CDR3 reads CAGSTGGSYGYTF. Here the CDR3 DNA reads TGTGCCGGGTCGACAGGGGGCTCGTATGGCTACACCTTC.